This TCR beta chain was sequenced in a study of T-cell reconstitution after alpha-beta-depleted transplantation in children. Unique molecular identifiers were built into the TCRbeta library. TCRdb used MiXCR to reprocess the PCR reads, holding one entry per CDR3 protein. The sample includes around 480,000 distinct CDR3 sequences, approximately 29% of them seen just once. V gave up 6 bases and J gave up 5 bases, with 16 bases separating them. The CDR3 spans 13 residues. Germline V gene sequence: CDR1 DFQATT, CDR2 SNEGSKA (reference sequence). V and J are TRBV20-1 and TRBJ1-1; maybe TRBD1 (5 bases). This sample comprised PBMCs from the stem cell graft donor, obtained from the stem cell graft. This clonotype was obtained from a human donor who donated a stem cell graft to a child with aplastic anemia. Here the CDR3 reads CSAEGQLGTEAFF. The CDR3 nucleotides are TGCAGTGCAGAGGGGCAGCTGGGGACTGAAGCTTTCTTT.